The source of this T cell receptor (beta chain) is a study of blood T cell repertoires in COVID-19 (dated by TCRdb to 2020 to 2022). Broadly, across the study: Collaborator samples came from the United States, Italy and Spain and covered acute and convalescent phases of COVID-19. The dataset comprised deeply sampled blood TCRbeta repertoires from subjects exposed to, actively infected with, or recovered from COVID-19. The prospective study material was composed of cDNA or gDNA derived from T cells, B-cell-depleted T cells, or PBMCs. The samples were drawn from two sources: the first 160 participants of the ongoing ImmuneRACE study, and approximately 1,300 subjects contributed by 6 global collaborators. A de-identified subject ID, COVID-19 status, age in years and sex were almost always included in the sample metadata. HLA class I and class II types, where available, came from metadata supplied by the sample provider rather than from assay-based typing. The repertoires were released in a freely available public database intended as a resource for research on the immune response to SARS-CoV-2.

About this clone itself: Its cognate antigen has yet to be identified. No quality values exist for individual bases; no much larger clone is one base distant.

Beyond this particular receptor, the publication reports: Clinical and demographic metadata were provided uncurated, with the amount varying by source and participant.

Enrolling through a virtual design, the prospective study's participants ranged in age from roughly 18 to 89 years and lived across roughly 24 United States geographic areas. In the prospective study, participants were assigned to cohorts based on the clinical history participants reported in a screening survey and a study questionnaire. Recovered participants in ImmuneRACE Cohort 3 were defined by two consecutive negative NP/OP PCR tests, clearance by a healthcare professional, or resolution of symptoms. Mobile phlebotomists in the prospective study collected whole blood, serum and a nasopharyngeal or oropharyngeal swab from every participant. Over an approximately 2-month period, participants in the prospective study had the option of providing additional blood draws and questionnaires. Before DNA extraction, prospective study blood samples were shipped either frozen or at room temperature. From its cysteine to its phenylalanine, the CDR3 spans 14 amino acids. Only the CDR3 part of the read is kept: 42 bases, read in frame from the first base. At the junction V is shortened by 4 bases and J by 4 bases, with 13 bases in between. CDR1 is given as MNHEY and CDR2 as SVGAGI, both from the germline V gene.

The immunoSEQ Assay, a bias-controlled multiplex PCR, was used to amplify TCRbeta CDR3 regions from genomic DNA. Under the source paper's analysis protocol: The number of nucleated cells in each sample was estimated by amplification of reference gene primers within the assay. Sequence reads were collapsed and filtered to measure the absolute abundance of every unique TCRbeta CDR3 rearrangement. For each sample, productive Simpson clonality was calculated as the square root of Simpson's diversity index across productive rearrangements. Not all clones reach the TCRdb copy of this immuneACCESS table, which keeps in-frame sequences only. Checked studies attribute under half of the gap to unresolved V genes and leave the rest unexplained. D and trimming come from the DNA, and the V and J calls and clone size come from that table. Recorded for this sample are about 200,000 clones; 70% to 90% of them occurred a single time. Together, the top ten hold around 8% of the sample.

The sequence links TRBV6-5 to TRBJ1-1; matching of 5 bases hints at TRBD1 as the D gene. The sequenced sample was PBMCs or T cells enriched from blood (not recorded which). This TCR was sampled from a young woman who had recovered from COVID-19. The CDR3 region has the sequence CASSWADGGTEAFF. The nucleotides read TGTGCCAGCAGTTGGGCGGACGGGGGCACTGAAGCTTTCTTT.